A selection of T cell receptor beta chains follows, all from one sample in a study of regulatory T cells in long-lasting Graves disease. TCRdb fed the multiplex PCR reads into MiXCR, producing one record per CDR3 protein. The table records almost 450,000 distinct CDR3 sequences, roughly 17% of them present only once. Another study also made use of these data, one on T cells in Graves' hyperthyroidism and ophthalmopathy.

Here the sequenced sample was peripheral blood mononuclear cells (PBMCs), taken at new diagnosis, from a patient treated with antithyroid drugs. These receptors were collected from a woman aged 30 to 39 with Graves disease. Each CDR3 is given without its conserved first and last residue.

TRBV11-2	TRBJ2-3	ASSPLAGGNTDTQY
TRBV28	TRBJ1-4	ASSPAGHEKLF
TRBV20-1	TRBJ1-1	SASDRDEVDHF
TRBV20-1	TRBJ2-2	SARASANTGELF
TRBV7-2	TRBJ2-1	ASSLWRSGGPDEQF
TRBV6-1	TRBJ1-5	ASRLENNQPQH
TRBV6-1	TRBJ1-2	ASSQQTGTPYGYT
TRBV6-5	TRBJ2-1	ASRYTGTGYNEQF
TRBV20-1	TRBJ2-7	SASDLLAGQSSYEQY
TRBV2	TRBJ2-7	ASSARVGRLTYEQY
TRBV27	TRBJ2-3	ASSFRDGLGAIAGIYTDTQY
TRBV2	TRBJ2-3	ASSEPGLSTDTQY
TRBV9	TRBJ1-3	ASSKEGGGNTIY
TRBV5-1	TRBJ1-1	ASSLTGGVGTEAF
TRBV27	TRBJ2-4	ASKKREGGKNIQY
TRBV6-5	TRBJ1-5	ASSWVGGQPQH
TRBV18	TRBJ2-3	ASSLLGLAGTDTQY
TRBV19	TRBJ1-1	ASSIVIGRAILNTEAF
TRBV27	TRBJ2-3	ASSLLTSGNGITDTQY
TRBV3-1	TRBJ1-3	ASSQARNTIY
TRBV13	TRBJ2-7	ASSFGLQGKVGEQY
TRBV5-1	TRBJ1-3	ASSADGSSGNTIY
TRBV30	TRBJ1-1	AWIAPPTGLATEAF
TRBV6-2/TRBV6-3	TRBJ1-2	ASSYTRQGAGYGYT
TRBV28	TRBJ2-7	ASSPQGTRRYEQY
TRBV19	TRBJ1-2	ASNTLDRAYGYT
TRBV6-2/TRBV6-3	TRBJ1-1	ASSWTGVADTEAF
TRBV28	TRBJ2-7	ASRPPSSYEQY
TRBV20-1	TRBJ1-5	STSQGNNQPQH
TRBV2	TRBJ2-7	ASSEDRVFYEQY
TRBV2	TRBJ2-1	ASRTSGRYEQF
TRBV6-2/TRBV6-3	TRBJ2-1	ASKSVYEDRVGHNEQF
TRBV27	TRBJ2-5	ASSFGAGGQETQY
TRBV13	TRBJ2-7	ASSKDAVAGLSYEQY
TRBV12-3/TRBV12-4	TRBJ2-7	ASRDSNYEQY
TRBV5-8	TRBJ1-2	ASSLEGNPNYGYT
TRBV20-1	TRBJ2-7	SARTGREQY
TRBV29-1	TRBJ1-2	STALGTGATHYGYT
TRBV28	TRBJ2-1	ASSQYTGILNNEQF
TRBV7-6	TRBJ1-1	ASSKGDTEAF
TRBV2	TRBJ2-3	ATRAGSSDTQY
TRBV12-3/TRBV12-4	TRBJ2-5	ASSFLTPETQY
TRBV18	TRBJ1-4	ASSPPIITNRREKLF
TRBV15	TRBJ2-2	ATRDRFNTGELF
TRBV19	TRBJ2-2	ASKGTSDTGELF
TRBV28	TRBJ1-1	ASSPLLGQNTEAF
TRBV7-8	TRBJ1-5	ASSLDRFSNQPQH